The clone carrying this T cell receptor (beta chain) was counted at least ten times. Its antigen is not known. This specimen belongs to a study of identical twins. The CDR3 extends over 14 amino acids. V was clipped by 5 bases and J by 3 bases; unmatched bases: 7. Study results and caveats: Fewer insertions were carried by abundant cord blood beta clonotypes, but none was seen in memory repertoires.

TCRdb used MiXCR to reprocess the 5' RACE reads, holding one entry per CDR3 protein. The sample comprises more than 250,000 distinct CDR3 sequences, about 8.3% of which are singletons, and over 2% rests with the top ten. Separately, the same data were catalogued under a study of yellow fever vaccine responses in identical twins.

The receptor's source is a woman aged 18-29 years in good health. This rearrangement joins TRBV12-3 or TRBV12-4 to TRBJ2-7; 7 bases map to TRBD2. The specimen was memory (CD45RO+) T cells sorted from blood. The CDR3 reads CASSTHRGDYEQYF. The CDR3 DNA sequence: TGTGCCAGCAGTACCCACCGGGGGGACTACGAGCAGTACTTC.